The rows below give T cell receptor beta chains drawn from one sample of a study of response to subunit inactivated influenza vaccine. TCRdb re-derived calls from the RT-PCR reads in MiXCR, one entry per CDR3 protein. The data contain about 540,000 distinct CDR3 sequences, approximately 24% of them singletons. These same records also appear under a second study, on T cells expressing NK-cell markers.

Sequencing was performed on CD4+ T cells sorted from PBMCs, taken less than 13 days after vaccination. The receptor source for this set is a man aged 50 or older who received an inactivated influenza vaccine. The CDR3 runs from the conserved cysteine through the conserved F or W. The D gene is left open where the match is weak. A row's size may be missing; if present it is once, few, many or a size class.

many,TRBV2,TRBJ2-1,NA,TGTGCCAGCAGATCATTAAGGAAAAACAATGAGCAGTTCTTC,CASRSLRKNNEQFF
many,TRBV7-9,TRBJ2-3,NA,TGTGCCAGCAGCTTAGCTTCAGATACGCAGTATTTT,CASSLASDTQYF
NA,TRBV3-1,TRBJ2-2,NA,TGTGCCAGCAGCCGCCGTTTCGTTTCGAACACCGGGGAGCTGTTTTTT,CASSRRFVSNTGELFF
few,TRBV7-2,TRBJ2-5,NA,TGTGCCAGCAGCTTATGGGCGGGAGAGACCCAGTACTTC,CASSLWAGETQYF
NA,TRBV7-2,TRBJ2-3,TRBD1,TGTGCCAGCAGCTTATTGTCAGGGGGCAATGCAGATACGCAGTATTTT,CASSLLSGGNADTQYF
few,TRBV5-1,TRBJ2-5,NA,TGCGCCAGCAGACCCGGCCAAGAGACCCAGTACTTC,CASRPGQETQYF
few,TRBV6-2/TRBV6-3,TRBJ2-3,NA,TGTGCCAGCAGTTACTCGAGTCGAGGGAGTACGCAGTATTTT,CASSYSSRGSTQYF
NA,TRBV5-1,TRBJ1-1,NA,TGCGCCAGCAGCTTGGACAGGTGGGAAGGGTACACTGAAGCTTTCTTT,CASSLDRWEGYTEAFF
NA,TRBV11-2,TRBJ1-1,NA,TGTGCCAGCAGCTTAGGTTTACTCGTGAGGAACACTGAAGCTTTCTTT,CASSLGLLVRNTEAFF
NA,TRBV20-1,TRBJ2-5,NA,TGCAGTGCTAGGACAGAACTTAGACAAGAGACCCAGTACTTC,CSARTELRQETQYF
once,TRBV20-1,TRBJ1-1,TRBD1,TGCAGTGCCCGAAGCCCCAGGGGGCAGGGGACTGAAGCTTTCTTT,CSARSPRGQGTEAFF
few,TRBV6-2/TRBV6-3,TRBJ1-5,NA,TGTGCCAGCAGCCGAAGGAACCAGCCCCAGCATTTT,CASSRRNQPQHF
NA,TRBV11-2,TRBJ2-6,TRBD1,TGTGCCAGCAGCCCCCCGGGACAGGGAGTCTCTGGGGCCAACGTCCTGACTTTC,CASSPPGQGVSGANVLTF
once,TRBV7-2,TRBJ2-1,NA,TGTGCCAGCAGCCGACAGGTTGGTGAGCAGTTCTTC,CASSRQVGEQFF
few,TRBV20-1,TRBJ1-6,TRBD1,TGCAGTGCTAGAGGGTCCCTCGGACAGGGCCATAATTCACCCCTCCACTTT,CSARGSLGQGHNSPLHF
NA,TRBV6-2/TRBV6-3,TRBJ1-1,TRBD1,TGTGCCAGCAGTTTCCACTCTCAATCGGGACAGCGACTTATGAACACTGAAGCTTTCTTT,CASSFHSQSGQRLMNTEAFF
once,TRBV6-4,TRBJ2-5,TRBD2,TGTGCCAGCCGTGGACTGGCTAGCGGGAGTAGGCGGGCGACTTATGAGACCCAGTACTTC,CASRGLASGSRRATYETQYF
few,TRBV5-1,TRBJ1-2,TRBD1,TGCGCCAGCAGCCTCGGGACAGAAAACTATGGCTACACCTTC,CASSLGTENYGYTF
once,TRBV7-2,TRBJ2-1,TRBD2,TGTGCCAGCAGCTTAGTGCGGGAGGACAATGAGCAGTTCTTC,CASSLVREDNEQFF
many,TRBV5-1,TRBJ2-7,NA,TGCGCCAGCAGCTTGAAGGGCAGGGACCCCTACGAGCAGTACTTC,CASSLKGRDPYEQYF
NA,TRBV6-5,TRBJ1-4,NA,TGTGCCAGCAGTTTGCGAGGGGAGGCTGAAAAACTGTTTTTT,CASSLRGEAEKLFF
few,TRBV20-1,TRBJ1-5,NA,TGCAGTGCTAGAGAGAGAGCGGGTCAGCCCCAGCATTTT,CSARERAGQPQHF
NA,TRBV5-1,TRBJ2-2,NA,TGCGCCAGCAGCTTGGGACAGTCTAAGGGGGAGCTGTTTTTT,CASSLGQSKGELFF
few,TRBV20-1,TRBJ1-2,NA,TGCAGTGGAACTGACAACTATGGCTACACCTTC,CSGTDNYGYTF
many,TRBV5-1,TRBJ2-7,TRBD1,TGCGCCAGCAGCGGCGGACAGGGTTACGAGCAGTACTTC,CASSGGQGYEQYF
few,TRBV12-3/TRBV12-4,TRBJ2-1,TRBD2,TGTGCCAGCAGTGAGACTAGCGGACTGCAGTTCTTC,CASSETSGLQFF
NA,TRBV14,TRBJ2-1,NA,TGTGCCAGCAGCCAAGATCGCAGGGGTGGTTACAATGAGCAGTTCTTC,CASSQDRRGGYNEQFF
NA,TRBV29-1,TRBJ2-2,NA,TGCAGCGTTAAGGACACCGGGGAGCTGTTTTTT,CSVKDTGELFF
few,TRBV4-1,TRBJ1-1,NA,TGCGCCAGCAGCCCCGCGGGGGGGGTGGGATGGAACACTGAAGCTTTCTTT,CASSPAGGVGWNTEAFF
NA,TRBV2,TRBJ2-1,NA,TGTGCCAGCATCAGGCTAGCACCCTGGAATGAGCAGTTCTTC,CASIRLAPWNEQFF
NA,TRBV7-9,TRBJ2-5,TRBD2,TGTGCCAGCAGCCCGGGACTAGGTCGAGAGACCCAGTACTTC,CASSPGLGRETQYF
few,TRBV6-2/TRBV6-3,TRBJ2-1,TRBD2,TGTGCCAGCAGTGGACTAGCGGGAGGGCGTTACAATGAGCAGTTCTTC,CASSGLAGGRYNEQFF
few,TRBV28,TRBJ2-1,NA,TGTGCCAGCAGTTGGGGTCGCGGCGGAGAGCAGTTCTTC,CASSWGRGGEQFF
few,TRBV12-3/TRBV12-4,TRBJ2-6,NA,TGTGCCAGCAGCCAGGGACGTGGCGGGGCCAACGTCCTGACTTTC,CASSQGRGGANVLTF
NA,TRBV7-9,TRBJ1-4,TRBD1,TGTGCCAGCAGCTCACGACAGGGGCGGACTAATGAAAAACTGTTTTTT,CASSSRQGRTNEKLFF
few,TRBV5-1,TRBJ2-4,TRBD1,TGCGCCAGCAGAGAGGGACAGGGGGACATTCAGTACTTC,CASREGQGDIQYF
NA,TRBV12-3/TRBV12-4,TRBJ1-6,TRBD1,TGTGCCAGCAGTCCTGGACAGGGTCAGTGGTCACCCCTCCACTTT,CASSPGQGQWSPLHF
NA,TRBV9,TRBJ2-1,NA,TGTGCCAGCAGCGCGAAGCCTAAGGGCGATGAGCAGTTCTTC,CASSAKPKGDEQFF
many,TRBV12-3/TRBV12-4,TRBJ2-1,TRBD2,TGTGCCAGCAGTACTAGCGGGAGCCACAATGAGCAGTTCTTC,CASSTSGSHNEQFF
NA,TRBV5-1,TRBJ1-2,NA,TGCGCCAGCAGTCAACGTACAGGGTTTGACTATGGCTACACCTTC,CASSQRTGFDYGYTF
NA,TRBV24-1,TRBJ2-3,TRBD2,TGTGCCACCAGTCAACTACTAGCGGGAGGCGGGGATACGCAGTATTTT,CATSQLLAGGGDTQYF
few,TRBV7-2,TRBJ2-3,NA,TGTGCCAGCAGCTTAGAGGCCTATACGCAGTATTTT,CASSLEAYTQYF
many,TRBV12-3/TRBV12-4,TRBJ2-3,TRBD2,TGTGCCAGCAGTTTAACTAGCGGAGCTAGCACAGATACGCAGTATTTT,CASSLTSGASTDTQYF
few,TRBV20-1,TRBJ2-7,TRBD1,TGCAGTGCTAGAGGTCGCGACAGGGGAGGATACGAGCAGTACTTC,CSARGRDRGGYEQYF
NA,TRBV28,TRBJ1-3,NA,TGTGCCAGCAGTGGGGTAGCCATATATTTT,CASSGVAIYF
few,TRBV5-1,TRBJ1-6,NA,TGCGCCAGCAGCGATACCCGGACGGTGGACTATAATTCACCCCTCCACTTT,CASSDTRTVDYNSPLHF
few,TRBV28,TRBJ1-2,TRBD1,TGTGCCAGCAGTCCTTGGACAGGGGCTAACTATGGCTACACCTTC,CASSPWTGANYGYTF
NA,TRBV4-3,TRBJ2-7,NA,TGCGCCAGCAGCCAAGTGCGGACAATTTCCTACGAGCAGTACTTC,CASSQVRTISYEQYF
few,TRBV3-1,TRBJ1-1,NA,TGTGCCAGCAGCCATGGTACTGAAGCTTTCTTT,CASSHGTEAFF
few,TRBV5-5,TRBJ2-1,NA,TGTGCCAGCAGCCAAACTGCTGGTGAGCAGTTCTTC,CASSQTAGEQFF
few,TRBV12-3/TRBV12-4,TRBJ2-7,TRBD1,TGTGCCAGCAGTTTCCCGGGACAGGGCGGACGGCAGCAGTACTTC,CASSFPGQGGRQQYF
few,TRBV6-1,TRBJ2-3,NA,TGTGCCAGCAGTCATCACTCCCGCGACACCTACACAGATACGCAGTATTTT,CASSHHSRDTYTDTQYF
NA,TRBV6-5,TRBJ2-5,NA,TGTGCCAGCAGTTACTTGGACGGCCAAGAGACCCAGTACTTC,CASSYLDGQETQYF
few,TRBV5-2,TRBJ2-3,NA,TGTGCCAGCAACACCCCTGGGGGTGAGCACTCCCCTACCTCCGCGCGCGCTAGCACAGATACGCAGTATTTT,CASNTPGGEHSPTSARASTDTQYF
NA,TRBV4-2,TRBJ2-1,TRBD2,TGTGCCAGCAGCCCACGAGCGGGGGCCCACAATGAGCAGTTCTTC,CASSPRAGAHNEQFF